This T cell receptor beta chain was documented in a study of shared clonotypes between healthy human individuals. Looked up from germline, CDR1 is MGHRA and CDR2 is YSYEKL. The CDR3 totals 16 residues. The V gene lost 4 bases and the J gene lost 4 bases, with 17 bases spanning the gap. The protocol was immunoSEQ multiplex PCR, while the TCRdb copy is restricted to in-frame clones and leaves out a portion. The sample holds 2.3 million or so clones, over 85% seen once. Into CD45RA+ naive and CD45RA-negative memory subsets, the CD4+ cells were split. This sequence joins TRBV4-1 and TRBJ1-5, with D maybe TRBD1 (6 bases). The sequence was obtained from a man between 18 and 35 years old in good health. Some clones in this sample may be carry-over from other donors' samples. The sample consisted of naive CD4+ T cells from PBMCs. Subset here: CD45RA+ positively selected. For the CDR3, the DNA is TGCGCCAGCAGCCCATATACAGGGTCGGGAAATCAGCCCCAGCATTTT. Translation: CASSPYTGSGNQPQHF.